This T cell receptor beta chain was sequenced for a study of blood T cell repertoires in COVID-19. Overall study context: Sample material is recorded as cDNA or gDNA derived from T cells, B-cell-depleted T cells, or PBMCs.

Method: immunoSEQ multiplex PCR; TCRdb's copy keeps in-frame clones and lacks some. This table has approximately 250,000 clones, 83% appearing once. The germline gives CDR1 SGHTA, CDR2 FQGNSA. The CDR3 covers 15 residues. The junction had 7 bases not matched to a gene; V was cut back by 5 bases and J by 3 bases. This sequence was found in a human donor in a cohort sampled during active COVID-19. The rearrangement links TRBV7-2 to TRBJ2-1; TRBD2 matches 7 bases. Material: peripheral blood. CDR3 protein: CASSPRGGSYNEQFF. The CDR3 bases are TGTGCCAGCAGCCCAAGGGGCGGGAGCTACAATGAGCAGTTCTTC.